The sequence of this T cell receptor (beta chain) was determined in a study of T cell repertoires in cytomegalovirus infection. Study-wide context: Public TCR beta signatures indicated both CMV infection and matching HLA type.

A remark on this clonotype: Its target is unknown. A much larger clone lies a single base off, so this may be a read error.

General study results and limits: The study identified carriers of CMV plus the relevant HLA from cumulative public TCR beta family frequency.

Trimming removed 4 bases at V and 7 bases at J, with 22 bases between. From germline, CDR1 is MGHRA and CDR2 YSYEKL. The CDR3 is made up of 16 amino acids. TCRdb fed the reads into MiXCR, producing one record per CDR3 protein. The data hold hundreds of thousands of distinct CDR3 sequences, with approximately 7% observed a single time. This clonotype was sampled from a human donor in good health (CMV status not recorded). Some clones in this sample may be carry-over from other donors' samples. V and J are TRBV4-1 and TRBJ1-1, with D possibly TRBD1 on 5 matching bases. The sequencing input was PBMCs. Here the CDR3 reads CASSPTGTGGLVEAFF. The CDR3 bases are TGCGCCAGCAGCCCCACCGGGACGGGGGGGTTAGTTGAAGCTTTCTTT.